Following are 10 T cell receptor beta chains from one sample sequenced in a study of T-cell reconstitution after alpha-beta-depleted transplantation in children. The TCRbeta library was prepared with unique molecular identifiers. TCRdb reprocessed the PCR reads via MiXCR and lists one record per CDR3 protein. The sample records about 480,000 distinct CDR3 sequences, around an eighth being singletons. Sequencing was performed on PBMCs from the stem cell graft donor, taken from the stem cell graft. Receptors were obtained from a human donor who donated a stem cell graft to a child with combined immunodeficiency.

This clonotype has only a few counts. The CDR3 bases are TGTGCCAGCAGCTTCCCCGGGGGGAGAGGGAAAGAGACCCAGTACTTC. Translated: CASSFPGGRGKETQYF. This chain connects TRBV7-6 to TRBJ2-5, with 7 bases matching TRBD2. Germline V gives CDR1 SGHVS, CDR2 FNYEAQ. CDR3 length equals 16 residues. The V and J ends lost 3 bases and 3 bases, in that order; junction bases with no gene match: 10.

This clonotype was counted only a few times. CDR3 DNA sequence: TGTGCCAGCAGTATTGACAGAGCGAACACCGGGGAGCTGTTTTTT. This translates into CASSIDRANTGELFF. The chain has TRBV12-3 or TRBV12-4 and TRBJ2-2; possibly TRBD1 for D (5 bases). The CDR3 is made up of 15 amino acids. Trimming left V 5 bases short and J 0 bases short, with 10 bases between.

At least ten counts were recorded for this clonotype. J is TRBJ2-7 and V is TRBV21-1. TRBV21-1 is a documented pseudogene. The CDR3 covers 13 residues. CDR3 loop: CASSNDGSYEQYF. DNA for the CDR3: TGTGCCAGCAGCAACGACGGGTCCTACGAGCAGTACTTC.

The chain uses TRBV4-1 and TRBJ1-5, with 7 nucleotides matching TRBD1. CDR1 and CDR2 (germline): MGHRA, YSYEKL. This CDR3 region has 16 residues. V lost 3 bases, J lost 7 bases, and 12 bases stayed unmatched. CDR3: CASSQHPGGSGQPQHF. CDR3 coding DNA: TGCGCCAGCAGCCAGCACCCAGGGGGGTCGGGGCAGCCCCAGCATTTT.

By sample fraction, this clonotype is medium-sized. The rearrangement joins TRBV7-9 to TRBJ1-5; the D gene is possibly TRBD1 (5 bases). CDR3 length equals 14 residues. V was pared by 1 base and J by 4 bases, with 8 bases between. Germline-derived CDR1 and CDR2 are SEHNR and FQNEAQ (reference sequence). In nucleotides, the CDR3 is TGTGCCAGCAGCTTAGGGGGACTAAATCAGCCCCAGCATTTT. Residues: CASSLGGLNQPQHF.

This clonotype showed up many times. This sequence joins TRBV7-2 and TRBJ2-5; D possibly uses TRBD1 or TRBD2 (5 bases each). CDR1 is SGHTA, CDR2 FQGNSA, per germline. The CDR3 loop spans 14 amino acids. With 4 bases removed from V and 5 bases from J, the gap between germline ends came to 14 bases. The CDR3 bases are TGTGCCAGCAGCTCGCCGGGACCCCTGGAGACCCAGTACTTC. Translating gives CASSSPGPLETQYF.

This clonotype was seen many times. The CDR3: CASSPLWSASGYNEQFF. CDR3 nucleotides: TGCGCCAGCAGCCCGCTTTGGTCGGCTAGCGGGTACAATGAGCAGTTCTTC. The chain links TRBV4-3 to TRBJ2-1; 8 positions match TRBD2. CDR1 is LGHNA, CDR2 YSLEER, per germline. With 4 bases clipped from V and 4 bases from J, the junction kept 12 bases outside the gene matches. The CDR3 runs to 17 residues.

This clonotype was found many times. The chain recombines TRBV29-1 with TRBJ2-1, with TRBD2 matching 12 bases. The CDR3 runs to 11 residues. CDR1 and CDR2 from the germline V gene are SQVTM and ANQGSEA. With 6 bases clipped from V and 15 bases from J, the junction kept 6 bases outside the gene matches. The CDR3 bases are TGCAGCGTCGGACTAGCGGGAATCCCGTTCTTC. Translation gives CSVGLAGIPFF.

This clonotype was counted only a few times. The chain links TRBV3-1 to TRBJ2-1, with 10 bases matching TRBD2. CDR1 is LGHDT and CDR2 is YNNKEL in the germline V gene (reference sequence). V lost 1 base to trimming and J lost 12 bases; unmatched junction nucleotides: 9. The CDR3 covers 15 residues. Here the CDR3 DNA reads TGTGCCAGCAGCCAAGGATCACTAGCGGGGAATTGGCAGTTCTTC. It yields the protein CASSQGSLAGNWQFF.

The chain links TRBV6-5 to TRBJ2-1, with a possible D match to TRBD1 (5 bases). This CDR3 is built from 15 residues. Deletions cut 0 bases from V and 5 bases from J, with 11 bases between. CDR1 MNHEY and CDR2 SVGAGI come from the germline V gene. The CDR3 here is CASSYSNGADNEQFF. DNA of the CDR3: TGTGCCAGCAGTTACTCGAATGGGGCAGACAATGAGCAGTTCTTC.